Sequencing of this T cell receptor (beta chain) was carried out in a study of blood T cell repertoires in COVID-19. The ends lost 5 bases at V and 6 bases at J; junction bases unmatched: 5. Germline assignment: CDR1 MDHEN and CDR2 SYDVKM. This CDR3 spans 15 amino acids. Repertoires were generated with immunoSEQ multiplex PCR, while TCRdb's copy carries only in-frame clones and drops some. The table lists around 200,000 clones, about 90% of them singletons. Sequenced: peripheral blood. The chain has TRBV28 and TRBJ2-1; 12 bases are a match to TRBD2. This receptor was taken from a man aged 35 to 55 with active or convalescent COVID-19. CDR3: CASSLAGGWSNEQFF. The CDR3, as DNA: TGTGCCAGCAGTCTAGCGGGAGGGTGGAGCAATGAGCAGTTCTTC. The whole variable domain, remainder taken from reference TRBV28 and TRBJ2-1, is DVKVTQSSRYLVKRTGEKVFLECVQDMDHENMFWYRQDPGLGLRLIYFSYDVKMKEKGDIPEGYSVSREKKERFSLILESASTNQTSMYLCASSLAGGWSNEQFFGPGTRLTVL.